Below, 27 T cell receptor beta chains from the same sample are listed, as sequenced in a study of blood T cells in healthy people across ages. A second PCR of roughly 7 to 11 cycles used a sample-barcoded 5' primer and a J-beta primer mix. TCRdb fed the 5' RACE reads into MiXCR, producing one record per CDR3 protein. In the table there are fewer than 2,000,000 distinct CDR3 sequences, about two fifths of which are singletons. Sequences were obtained from blood. All receptors derive from a human donor in good health.

This clonotype was counted only a few times. This rearrangement joins TRBV7-2 to TRBJ2-7, with D tentatively TRBD1 (5 bases). CDR3 length: 15 amino acids. The ends were cut back, 1 base at V and 0 bases at J, with 10 bases in the middle. Germline lookup yields CDR1 SGHTA and CDR2 FQGNSA. As DNA, the CDR3 is TGTGCCAGCAGCTTAGAGGGGATACCCTCCTACGAGCAGTACTTC. Its translation: CASSLEGIPSYEQYF.

This chain uses TRBV27 with TRBJ1-2, with 7 bases identical to TRBD1. Germline V gene data show CDR1 as MNHEY and CDR2 as SMNVEV (reference sequence). Trimming removed 3 bases from V and 4 bases from J; junction bases left unmatched: 11. There are 16 residues in the CDR3. Here the CDR3 reads CASSFRSGQASYGYTF. Here the CDR3 DNA reads TGTGCCAGCAGTTTCCGCTCTGGACAGGCTAGCTATGGCTACACCTTC.

For this clonotype: The junction differs from germline at one of its ends, possibly a read error. The rearrangement links TRBV6-2 or TRBV6-3 to TRBJ1-5; perhaps TRBD1 as D (6 bases). The V gene's germline CDR1 is MNHEY and CDR2 SVGEGT. CDR3 length equals 19 residues. The CDR3 nucleotides read TGTGCCTGCAGTCCCCGGGACAACTTTTGGGGGTATACCAATCAGCCCCAGCATTTT. It yields the protein CACSPRDNFWGYTNQPQHF.

The gene calls are TRBV12-3 or TRBV12-4 and TRBJ1-2; D is ambiguous. Trimming took off 5 bases at V and 8 bases at J, with 18 bases between the two ends. CDR3 size: 14 residues. The CDR3 here is CASSTVVSFGGYTF. The CDR3 nucleotides read TGTGCCAGCAGTACAGTGGTCTCGTTCGGGGGCTACACCTTC.

The chain is built from TRBV5-1 and TRBJ2-7; D may be TRBD1 (6 bases). The CDR3 runs to 15 residues. Trimming took off 5 bases at V and 2 bases at J, with 17 bases between the two ends. Germline V gene data show CDR1 as SGHRS and CDR2 as YFSETQ. The CDR3: CASRSGTRGTYEQYF. The CDR3 bases are TGCGCCAGCAGATCCGGGACAAGGGGGACCTACGAGCAGTACTTC. The whole variable domain, remainder taken from reference TRBV5-1 and TRBJ2-7, is KAGVTQTPRYLIKTRGQQVTLSCSPISGHRSVSWYQQTPGQGLQFLFEYFSETQRNKGNFPGRFSGRQFSNSRSEMNVSTLELGDSALYLCASRSGTRGTYEQYFGPGTRLTVT.

This rearrangement joins TRBV9 to TRBJ1-1, with D unresolved. This CDR3 is 13 amino acids long. CDR1 and CDR2 (germline): SGDLS, YYNGEE. Deletions cut 3 bases from V and 8 bases from J, with 14 bases between. CDR3 sequence reads: CASSAHLGSEAFF. CDR3 DNA: TGTGCCAGCAGCGCCCATCTGGGCAGCGAAGCTTTCTTT.

The chain is built from TRBV20-1 and TRBJ2-5; D possibly uses TRBD1 or TRBD2 (5 bases each). CDR1 DFQATT and CDR2 SNEGSKA come from the germline V gene (reference sequence). V was trimmed by 6 bases and J by 11 bases, leaving 25 bases between them. The length of the CDR3 is 14 residues. The CDR3 DNA sequence: TGCAGTGCGCCGGACCGGGACCCCTACAATGAGCAGTACTTC. Translating gives CSAPDRDPYNEQYF.

V usage is TRBV9 and J usage is TRBJ1-5; TRBD1 might be the D (5 bases). Germline CDR1 reads SGDLS; CDR2 reads YYNGEE. This CDR3 is built from 14 residues. V was clipped by 0 bases and J by 6 bases, with 10 bases between them. The CDR3, as DNA: TGTGCCAGCAGCGTAGAGGGCGGGGGTCAGCCCCAGCATTTT. Translation: CASSVEGGGQPQHF.

This clonotype occurred a few times. The chain carries TRBV7-2 and TRBJ2-7; D may be TRBD1 or TRBD2 (5 bases each). Germline CDR1 and CDR2: SGHTA and FQGNSA. The germline V and J ends were trimmed by 1 base and 6 bases, with 19 bases remaining between them. The CDR3 sequence is 16 residues long. The CDR3 DNA reads TGTGCCAGCAGCTTAGAGGGTTTAAGGGGACGGATCGAGCAGTACTTC. Amino acid sequence: CASSLEGLRGRIEQYF.

J is TRBJ1-2 and V is TRBV9, with no clear D. Trimming took 4 bases from V and 2 from J, leaving 9 bases between them. The CDR3 is 13 residues long. From germline, CDR1 is SGDLS and CDR2 YYNGEE. CDR3 nucleotides: TGTGCCAGCAGCTCCTTGGACAACTATGGCTACACCTTC. It codes for CASSSLDNYGYTF. Variable domain in full (rest from reference TRBV9 and TRBJ1-2): DSGVTQTPKHLITATGQRVTLRCSPRSGDLSVYWYQQSLDQGLQFLIQYYNGEERAKGNILERFSAQQFPDLHSELNLSSLELGDSALYFCASSSLDNYGYTFGSGTRLTVV.

This clonotype came up a few times. This chain connects TRBV6-6 to TRBJ2-5; D is possibly TRBD1 (5 bases). The V end was cut by 0 bases, the J end by 3 bases, with 14 bases between. CDR3 length equals 16 residues. The germline V gene has CDR1 MNHNY and CDR2 SVGAGI (reference sequence). The CDR3 here is CASSYSRSTGEETQYF. In DNA, the CDR3 is TGTGCCAGCAGTTACTCGAGGTCCACAGGTGAAGAGACCCAGTACTTC.

The V and J genes are TRBV14 and TRBJ1-5; D is ambiguous. Germline values: CDR1 SGHDN, CDR2 FVKESK. V dropped 8 bases and J dropped 3 bases, with 11 bases sitting between them. This CDR3 spans 13 amino acids. The CDR3 DNA is TGTGCCAGCCAGGATTCATACAATCAGCCCCAGCATTTT. It codes for CASQDSYNQPQHF.

The gene calls are TRBV6-5 and TRBJ2-5; no clear D gene. The V gene lost 5 bases and the J gene lost 5 bases, with 21 bases spanning the gap. The CDR3 consists of 16 residues. Per the germline V gene, CDR1 is MNHEY and CDR2 is SVGAGI. The chain's CDR3 is CASSLYSVSQRETQYF. DNA for the CDR3: TGTGCCAGCAGTCTCTATTCGGTTTCCCAACGGGAGACCCAGTACTTC.

This clonotype was detected a few times. The CDR3 coding sequence is TGTGCCATCGGCCTCTTTTCACAGGGAAACGGTGAGCAGTACTTC. This gives the protein CAIGLFSQGNGEQYF. V is TRBV10-3 and J is TRBJ2-7, with a possible D match to TRBD1 (6 bases). V was shortened by 8 bases and J by 7 bases, with 24 bases between the two germline ends. This CDR3 is built from 15 residues. The germline V gene has CDR1 ENHRY and CDR2 SYGVKD.

This chain connects TRBV29-1 to TRBJ1-2, with 12 bases identical to TRBD1. This CDR3 region has 13 residues. Germline V gene data show CDR1 as SQVTM and CDR2 as ANQGSEA. The junction had 3 bases not matched to a gene; V was cut back by 4 bases and J by 6 bases. CDR3 sequence (DNA): TGCAGCGTTGGAGGGACAGGGGGCGATGGCTACACCTTC. It is translated as CSVGGTGGDGYTF.

This clonotype came up a few times. The J gene is TRBJ1-4, the V gene TRBV20-1, with D possibly matching TRBD1 (5 bases). This CDR3 comprises 14 residues. The V gene lost 1 base and the J gene lost 3 bases, with 9 bases spanning the gap. The germline CDR1 and CDR2 sequences are DFQATT and SNEGSKA (reference sequence). CDR3 amino acids: CSARGDPANEKLFF. The CDR3 DNA reads TGCAGTGCTAGAGGGGACCCTGCTAATGAAAAACTGTTTTTT.

The rearrangement links TRBV3-1 to TRBJ2-1; perhaps D is TRBD1 or TRBD2 (5 bases each). Germline assignment: CDR1 LGHDT and CDR2 YNNKEL (reference sequence). The CDR3 has 15 residues. Trimming shortened V by 1 base and J by 6 bases, and 13 bases separated the two germline ends. CDR3 in amino acids: CASSQVTGLGNEQFF. The CDR3 region has the DNA TGTGCCAGCAGCCAAGTCACAGGACTCGGCAATGAGCAGTTCTTC.

This clonotype was picked up a small number of times. J is TRBJ2-4 and V is TRBV7-9, with D unresolved. Trimming cost V 1 base and J 5 bases, with 3 bases left between them. This CDR3 is 12 amino acids long. Germline V gives CDR1 SEHNR, CDR2 FQNEAQ (reference sequence). The CDR3, as DNA: TGTGCCAGCAGCTTAGGCCAAAACATTCAGTACTTC. Its protein is CASSLGQNIQYF. The full variable domain, rest sourced from reference TRBV7-9 and TRBJ2-4, is DTGVSQNPRHKITKRGQNVTFRCDPISEHNRLYWYRQTLGQGPEFLTYFQNEAQLEKSRLLSDRFSAERPKGSFSTLEIQRTEQGDSAMYLCASSLGQNIQYFGAGTRLSVL.

V gene TRBV5-5 combines with J gene TRBJ2-3; the match to TRBD1 covers 7 bases. Germline CDR1 is SGHKS and CDR2 is YYEKEE (reference sequence). The CDR3 runs 16 residues. J gave up 2 bases and V 6 bases, and 12 bases lay outside the gene matches. The CDR3 loop reads CASTPFRGGATDTQYF. The CDR3 region has the DNA TGTGCCAGCACCCCCTTCAGAGGGGGCGCCACAGATACGCAGTATTTT.

There are many counts of this clonotype. The V gene is TRBV29-1, the J gene TRBJ2-1; TRBD2 might be the D (5 bases). The CDR3 sequence is 11 residues long. Per the germline V gene, CDR1 is SQVTM and CDR2 is ANQGSEA. The V and J ends lost 4 bases and 12 bases respectively, with 13 bases between them. In DNA form, the CDR3 reads TGCAGCGTTGGTCAAGCGGCCTTGCAGTTCTTC. Its protein product is CSVGQAALQFF.

The table lists this clonotype with a few counts. The chain recombines TRBV7-2 with TRBJ2-7; TRBD1 matches 8 bases. Germline CDR1 SGHTA, CDR2 FQGNSA. The CDR3 has 15 amino acids. The trim removed 5 bases at V and 7 bases at J, leaving 13 bases unmatched. For the CDR3, the DNA is TGTGCCAGCAGCAAAGGACAGGGCGCGCAGGGTGAGCAGTACTTC. This sequence encodes CASSKGQGAQGEQYF.

The rearrangement joins TRBV18 to TRBJ1-2; the D is unclear. Between the trimmed V and J ends, which lost 1 base and 2 bases, there was a span of 11 bases. The CDR3 is made up of 15 amino acids. From germline, CDR1 is KGHSH and CDR2 LQKENI. CDR3 protein: CASSPQVVKNYGYTF. CDR3 nucleotide sequence: TGTGCCAGCTCACCACAGGTCGTGAAAAACTATGGCTACACCTTC.

The rearrangement joins TRBV6-2 or TRBV6-3 to TRBJ2-3, with D unresolved. The CDR3 contains 13 residues. From germline, CDR1 is MNHEY and CDR2 SVGEGT. The ends were cut back, 6 bases at V and 5 bases at J, with 12 bases in the middle. The CDR3 spells CASRPMGIDTQYF. CDR3 DNA sequence: TGTGCCAGCAGGCCGATGGGGATAGATACGCAGTATTTT.

This clonotype appeared a few times. This chain connects TRBV20-1 to TRBJ1-5; 8 bases align to TRBD1. V shed 1 base, J shed 7 bases, and the junction held 9 bases outside the gene matches. Germline CDR1 reads DFQATT; CDR2 reads SNEGSKA (reference sequence). This CDR3 is built from 15 residues. The CDR3 region is CSARVATGGDQPQHF. Written as DNA, the CDR3 is TGCAGTGCTAGAGTTGCCACAGGGGGGGACCAGCCCCAGCATTTT.

The chain couples TRBV29-1 to TRBJ1-2; 7 bases map to TRBD1. The V segment lost 2 bases and the J segment 8 bases; nucleotides outside the gene matches: 14. Germline V gives CDR1 SQVTM, CDR2 ANQGSEA. The CDR3 contains 15 residues. The CDR3 nucleotides are TGCAGCGTTGAAAAATCCGGGACAGAGTATGGAGGCTACACCTTC. Its protein product is CSVEKSGTEYGGYTF.

The chain carries TRBV11-3 and TRBJ1-4, with D perhaps TRBD1 (5 bases). Germline V lookup: CDR1 SGHNT, CDR2 YENEEA. Trimming pared 5 bases from V and 3 bases from J, leaving 13 bases between. CDR3 size: 15 residues. CDR3 residues: CASSPRGRSNEKLFF. CDR3 in DNA: TGTGCCAGCAGCCCGAGGGGTCGATCTAATGAAAAACTGTTTTTT.

The genes are TRBV20-1 and TRBJ1-4; D is uncertain. Germline V gene sequence: CDR1 DFQATT, CDR2 SNEGSKA (reference sequence). The CDR3 has 16 amino acids. V dropped 3 bases and J dropped 0 bases, with 14 bases sitting between them. The CDR3 DNA sequence: TGCAGTGCTAGCACTCCCGTCGGGGCAACTAATGAAAAACTGTTTTTT. This gives the protein CSASTPVGATNEKLFF.